One sample yielded the 20 T cell receptor beta chains listed below, sequenced in a study of shared clonotypes between healthy human individuals. Method: immunoSEQ multiplex PCR; TCRdb's copy keeps in-frame clones and lacks some. The profile shows over 2 million clones, 85% to 95% of them singletons. Sequencing was done on a sample of naive CD4+ T cells from PBMCs. The subset is: CD45RA+ positively selected. The receptors come from a man aged 18-30 years in good health. Some clones in this sample may be carry-over from other donors' samples.

The chain links TRBV5-4 to TRBJ1-1; D possibly corresponds to TRBD1 (5 bases). The CDR3 covers 13 residues. The V gene's germline CDR1 is SGHNT and CDR2 YYREEE (reference sequence). The V end was cut by 7 bases, the J end by 4 bases, with 14 bases between. The chain's CDR3 is CASLAWGGTEAFF. The CDR3 DNA sequence: TGTGCCAGCCTGGCCTGGGGGGGCACTGAAGCTTTCTTT.

The chain is built from TRBV10-3 and TRBJ2-1; the D call may be TRBD1 or TRBD2 (5 bases each). Between the trimmed V and J ends, which lost 4 bases and 9 bases, there was a span of 7 bases. Germline V CDR1 and CDR2: ENHRY, SYGVKD. The CDR3 runs to 11 residues. This chain's CDR3 is CAISGGGEQFF. For the CDR3, the DNA is TGTGCCATCAGTGGTGGGGGTGAGCAGTTCTTC.

The V call is TRBV28, the J call TRBJ2-3; perhaps TRBD1 as D (5 bases). V was pared by 5 bases and J by 11 bases, with 26 bases between. The CDR3 loop spans 16 amino acids. From germline, CDR1 is MDHEN and CDR2 SYDVKM. The CDR3 nucleotides are TGTGCCAGCAGTACCTACGATGGCCAGGGATATAAACGGCAGTATTTT. This gives the protein CASSTYDGQGYKRQYF.

The V and J genes are TRBV11-2 and TRBJ2-7; 13 bases are shared with TRBD2. V dropped 5 bases and J dropped 4; count of bases not matched to a gene: 5. The CDR3 loop spans 15 amino acids. From germline, CDR1 is SGHAT and CDR2 FQNNGV. The CDR3 protein is CASSRGTSGMYEQYF. In DNA, the CDR3 is TGTGCCAGCAGCCGAGGGACTAGCGGGATGTACGAGCAGTACTTC.

V usage is TRBV6-1 and J usage is TRBJ2-7; 15 bases agree with TRBD2. V dropped 4 bases and J dropped 7; count of bases not matched to a gene: 14. The germline V gene encodes CDR1 MNHNS and CDR2 SASEGT. The CDR3 totals 18 residues. CDR3 protein: CASSGTSGRGTGLDEQYF. The CDR3 DNA sequence: TGTGCCAGCAGTGGGACTAGCGGGAGGGGAACGGGCCTGGATGAGCAGTACTTC.

The chain carries TRBV30 and TRBJ1-1, with 7 bases aligning to TRBD1. Germline CDR1 and CDR2: GTSNPN and SVGIG (reference sequence). This CDR3 contains 13 residues. V lost 5 bases and J lost 1; bases outside the gene matches: 4. Here the CDR3 reads CAWATGSNTEAFF. CDR3 bases: TGTGCCTGGGCGACAGGGTCGAACACTGAAGCTTTCTTT.

CDR3 loop: CASSPRLSTSNTEAFF. DNA for the CDR3: TGTGCCAGCTCACCACGTCTAAGCACATCGAACACTGAAGCTTTCTTT. This chain links TRBV18 with TRBJ1-1; D ambiguous. Between the trimmed V and J ends, which lost 1 base and 1 base, there was a span of 13 bases. The CDR3 sequence is 16 residues long. From germline, CDR1 is KGHSH and CDR2 LQKENI.

The rearrangement uses TRBV5-4 and TRBJ2-3; TRBD2 aligns across 8 bases. CDR1 is SGHNT and CDR2 is YYREEE in the germline V gene (reference sequence). The CDR3 totals 15 residues. The J segment lost 5 bases and the V segment lost 1 base, leaving 6 bases of the junction unmatched. CDR3 coding DNA: TGTGCCAGCAGCTTGAGGAGCGGGAGTAAAGATACGCAGTATTTT. Translated, it gives CASSLRSGSKDTQYF.

This sequence joins TRBV29-1 and TRBJ2-3; D is ambiguous. Germline CDR1 SQVTM, CDR2 ANQGSEA. The CDR3 runs 13 residues. V gave up 4 bases and J gave up 2 bases, with 10 bases separating them. CDR3 nucleotide sequence: TGCAGCGTTGCCCTACGGGCCACAGATACGCAGTATTTT. This sequence encodes CSVALRATDTQYF.

The chain is built from TRBV10-3 and TRBJ2-7, with D uncertain. Germline values: CDR1 ENHRY, CDR2 SYGVKD. The length of the CDR3 is 16 residues. V gave up 6 bases and J gave up 2 bases, with 20 bases separating them. The CDR3 coding sequence is TGTGCCATCAGCGAACAGTCCTTGGGTACGGCCTACGAGCAGTACTTC. Amino acids: CAISEQSLGTAYEQYF.

The J gene is TRBJ2-2, the V gene TRBV28; D is possibly TRBD1 or TRBD2 (6 bases each). V lost 5 bases and J 4 bases, leaving 17 bases between the germline ends. The germline gives CDR1 MDHEN, CDR2 SYDVKM. This CDR3 has 16 residues. In nucleotides, the CDR3 is TGTGCCAGCAGTATAGGTGGGGGGCTTTTCACCGGGGAGCTGTTTTTT. Protein product: CASSIGGGLFTGELFF.

The chain uses TRBV28 and TRBJ2-2, with a tentative D call TRBD1 (5 bases). The CDR3 contains 18 residues. V was clipped by 4 bases and J by 0 bases, with 18 bases between them. CDR1 and CDR2 from the germline V gene are MDHEN and SYDVKM. The CDR3 DNA reads as TGTGCCAGCAGTTCCGCCCACTGGGGCGTATCGAACACCGGGGAGCTGTTTTTT. This sequence encodes CASSSAHWGVSNTGELFF.

The chain carries TRBV5-6 and TRBJ2-1, with TRBD1 identical over 8 bases. The germline gives CDR1 SGHDT, CDR2 YYEEEE. The length of the CDR3 is 15 residues. V lost 4 bases to trimming and J lost 4 bases; unmatched junction nucleotides: 7. The CDR3 spells CASSEGTGFYNEQFF. Here the CDR3 DNA reads TGTGCCAGCAGCGAAGGGACAGGTTTTTACAATGAGCAGTTCTTC.

The chain couples TRBV29-1 to TRBJ1-1, with 7 bases lining up with TRBD1. The CDR3 runs to 12 residues. Losses at the gene ends were 4 bases for V and 4 bases for J; bases not matched to a gene: 3. Germline assignment: CDR1 SQVTM and CDR2 ANQGSEA. CDR3 sequence reads: CSVVGTVTEAFF. CDR3 DNA: TGCAGCGTTGTCGGGACAGTCACTGAAGCTTTCTTT.

This clone appeared a single time. This chain uses TRBV6-1 with TRBJ2-5; D is undetermined. Germline CDR1 and CDR2: MNHNS and SASEGT. This CDR3 has 14 residues. Between the trimmed V and J ends, which lost 6 bases and 2 bases, there was a span of 13 bases. Here the CDR3 DNA reads TGTGCCAGCAGACGTATGGGCGGTCAAGAGACCCAGTACTTC. The encoded protein is CASRRMGGQETQYF.

The CDR3 protein is CASSTSGSGADTQYF. For the CDR3, the DNA is TGCGCCAGCAGCACTAGCGGGAGTGGAGCAGATACGCAGTATTTT. The chain links TRBV5-1 to TRBJ2-3, with 11 nucleotides matching TRBD2. V was pared by 4 bases and J by 4 bases, with 5 bases of the junction left unmatched. Germline-derived CDR1 and CDR2 are SGHRS and YFSETQ. The CDR3 has 15 amino acids.

The chain employs TRBV5-1 and TRBJ2-3; D perhaps matches TRBD2 (6 bases). The CDR3 length is 16 residues. V was pared by 0 bases and J by 4 bases, with 15 bases between. The germline gives CDR1 SGHRS, CDR2 YFSETQ. CDR3 coding DNA: TGCGCCAGCAGCTTGGGTTCGGGGCAGCGGGCAGATACGCAGTATTTT. It yields the protein CASSLGSGQRADTQYF. Combining the CDR3 with reference TRBV5-1 and TRBJ2-3 gives the whole variable domain KAGVTQTPRYLIKTRGQQVTLSCSPISGHRSVSWYQQTPGQGLQFLFEYFSETQRNKGNFPGRFSGRQFSNSRSEMNVSTLELGDSALYLCASSLGSGQRADTQYFGPGTRLTVL.

The chain recombines TRBV27 with TRBJ2-2; 9 nucleotides agree with TRBD1. CDR3 length: 17 amino acids. The trim removed 6 bases at V and 5 bases at J, leaving 13 bases unmatched. Germline assignment: CDR1 MNHEY and CDR2 SMNVEV (reference sequence). CDR3 nucleotides: TGTGCCAGCAGGACATCCCTTGGGACAGGGAGAACCGGGGAGCTGTTTTTT. Protein: CASRTSLGTGRTGELFF.

V gene TRBV28 combines with J gene TRBJ1-1, with D maybe TRBD1 (5 bases). The CDR3 has 12 residues. CDR1 is MDHEN, CDR2 SYDVKM, per germline. V was shortened by 4 bases and J by 6 bases, with 9 bases between the two germline ends. The CDR3 loop reads CASSWGGAEAFF. The CDR3 nucleotides are TGTGCCAGCAGTTGGGGGGGGGCTGAAGCTTTCTTT.

The V and J genes are TRBV10-3 and TRBJ2-3; a possible D gene is TRBD2 (7 bases). The V end lost 3 bases, the J end lost 2 bases, and 12 bases lay between the germline ends. This CDR3 contains 15 residues. CDR1 is ENHRY, CDR2 SYGVKD, per germline. In DNA, the CDR3 is TGTGCCATCAGTGAAAGGCGGGGGCCCACAGATACGCAGTATTTT. Translating gives CAISERRGPTDTQYF.